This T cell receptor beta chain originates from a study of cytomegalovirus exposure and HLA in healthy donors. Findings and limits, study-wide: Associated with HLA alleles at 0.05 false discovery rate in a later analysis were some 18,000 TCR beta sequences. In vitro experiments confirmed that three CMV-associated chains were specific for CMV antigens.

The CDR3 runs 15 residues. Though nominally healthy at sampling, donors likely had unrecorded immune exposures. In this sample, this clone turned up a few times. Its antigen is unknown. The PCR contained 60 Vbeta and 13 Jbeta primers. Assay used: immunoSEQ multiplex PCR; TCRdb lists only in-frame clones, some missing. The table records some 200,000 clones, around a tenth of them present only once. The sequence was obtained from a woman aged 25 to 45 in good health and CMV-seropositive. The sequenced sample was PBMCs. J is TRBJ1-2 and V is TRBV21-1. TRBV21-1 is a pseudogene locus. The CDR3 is CASSTRRRSNYGYTF. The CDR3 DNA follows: TGTGCCAGCAGCACCCGAAGGCGGTCCAACTATGGCTACACCTTC.